This TCR beta chain was sequenced in a study of circulating CD8 cells and anti-PD-1 response in melanoma. General study results and limits: Expanded sorted subsets were checked for tumor reactivity using peptides. DNEG was most diverse; TIGIT repertoires were least diverse.

Sorting of live CD3+CD8+TCRalphabeta+ cells by PD-1 and/or TIGIT gave four subsets. This clonotype qualifies as large (0.1 to 1%). Antigen specificity is unknown. This CDR3 has 14 residues. Germline CDR1 is MNHEY and CDR2 is SMNVEV (reference sequence). Trimming shortened V by 5 bases and J by 3 bases, and 13 bases separated the two germline ends. TCR libraries were prepared from 15 ng of total RNA with the QIAseq Immune Repertoire TCR panel. TCRdb independently ran MiXCR on the reads; one entry per CDR3 protein. The sample has a few hundred distinct CDR3 sequences, 5.5% to 7.5% seen once. The clonotype originates from a human donor with melanoma. The sample here was CD8+ T cells from PBMCs, taken at baseline or after one month of anti-PD-1 therapy (not recorded which). This rearrangement joins TRBV27 to TRBJ1-2; D is possibly TRBD1 (6 bases). For the CDR3, the DNA is TGTGCCAGCAGTGGCGGACAGACTTACTATGGCTACACCTTC. Amino acids: CASSGGQTYYGYTF.